The T cell receptor beta chain described here comes from a study of human T cells and chemical hapten exposure. TCRdb re-called the RACE reads with MiXCR, one entry per CDR3 protein. The sample carries approximately 80,000 distinct CDR3 sequences, 12% to 15% recorded once. This clonotype was detected a few times. The V end lost 4 bases, the J end lost 5 bases, and 5 bases lay between the germline ends. Germline assignment: CDR1 MNHEY and CDR2 SVGAGI. CDR3 length: 12 residues. The time point: pre-sensitization, week 0. Documented treatment: therapeutic diphenylcyclopropenone sensitization with weekly scalp DPC.

The receptor was derived from a woman in her 50s with alopecia areata. Some clones in this sample may be carry-over from other donors' samples. This sequence joins TRBV6-5 and TRBJ1-4; no clear D gene. This material consisted of whole blood, taken in connection with sensitization to the hapten diphenylcyclopropenone (DPC). CDR3 residues: CASSLNNEKLFF. The DNA for the CDR3 is TGTGCCAGCAGTTTGAACAATGAAAAACTGTTTTTT.